The 31 T cell receptor beta chains reported below all come from one sample, sequenced in a study of CD8 T cells in Susac syndrome. The authors reverse transcribed 0.5 to 1 ug RNA with random hexamers. TCRdb processed the immunoSEQ multiplex PCR reads anew with MiXCR; each CDR3 protein has one entry. The sample contains about 83,000 distinct CDR3 sequences, around 96% of which appear only once. The specimen was CD8+ T cells from PBMCs. These receptors came from a human donor with Susac syndrome.

This clonotype has just one count. This chain connects TRBV20-1 to TRBJ2-7; 8 bases are shared with TRBD2. The CDR3 is 13 amino acids. Trimming took 3 bases from V and 2 from J; bases not matched to a gene: 3. The V gene's germline CDR1 is DFQATT and CDR2 SNEGSKA (reference sequence). The CDR3 DNA reads TGCAGTGCTAGCTCGGGACTAGCCTACGAGCAGTACGTC. Translating it yields CSASSGLAYEQYV.

This rearrangement joins TRBV21-1 to TRBJ2-6; TRBD1 is taken as the D call from the table, unchecked against the DNA. TRBV21-1 is described as a pseudogene. The CDR3 runs 19 residues. The CDR3 sequence is CASSNKGHVLISGANVLTF. Here the CDR3 DNA reads TGTGCCAGCAGCAATAAGGGACATGTCTTGATCTCTGGGGCCAACGTCCTGACTTTC.

This chain uses TRBV11-2 with TRBJ2-7; D may match TRBD1 or TRBD2 (5 bases each). The CDR3 has 13 residues. Germline V gives CDR1 SGHAT, CDR2 FQNNGV. The germline V and J ends were trimmed by 5 bases and 3 bases, with 11 bases remaining between them. CDR3 sequence reads: CASSPADNYEQYF. The DNA of the CDR3 is TGTGCCAGCAGCCCAGCGGACAACTACGAGCAGTACTTC.

The chain carries TRBV7-8 and TRBJ1-5; D call uncertain. Germline V gene sequence: CDR1 SGHVS, CDR2 FQNEAQ. V gave up 1 base and J gave up 0 bases, with 10 bases separating them. This CDR3 comprises 16 residues. As DNA, the CDR3 is TGTGCCAGCAGCTTAGAGTCAGGAAATAGCAATCAGCCCCAGCATTTT. Its protein product is CASSLESGNSNQPQHF.

The chain combines TRBV27 with TRBJ2-7; 8 bases align to TRBD2. CDR3 length: 14 amino acids. V was pared by 5 bases and J by 6 bases, with 9 bases of the junction left unmatched. Germline CDR1 MNHEY, CDR2 SMNVEV (reference sequence). Here the CDR3 DNA reads TGTGCCAGCAGTGTCGGACTAGCAGGGAGCGAGCAGTACTTC. Translated, it gives CASSVGLAGSEQYF.

The chain has TRBV15 and TRBJ1-1; no firm D call. In germline, CDR1 is LNHNV, CDR2 YYDKDF (reference sequence). V was cut by 1 base and J by 1 base, with 7 bases left in between. The CDR3 is made up of 14 amino acids. The CDR3 DNA sequence: TGTGCCACCAGCAGAGGCCAAAGGAACACTGAAGCTTTCTTT. Its protein is CATSRGQRNTEAFF.

The chain links TRBV4-2 to TRBJ2-7; 10 bases line up with TRBD2. CDR3 size: 16 residues. V lost 4 bases, J lost 1 base, and 7 bases stayed unmatched. Germline lookup yields CDR1 LGHNA and CDR2 YNFKEQ. CDR3 loop: CASSPLAGDPSYEQYF. The DNA of the CDR3 is TGTGCCAGCAGCCCTCTAGCGGGAGACCCGTCCTACGAGCAGTACTTC.

The chain recombines TRBV15 with TRBJ2-5; 7 bases are shared with TRBD1. Germline CDR1 is LNHNV and CDR2 is YYDKDF (reference sequence). V lost 3 bases and J lost 0; bases outside the gene matches: 4. The CDR3 is 15 amino acids. The CDR3 DNA is TGTGCCACCAGCAGGGACAGGCCATACCAAGAGACCCAGTACTTC. Its translation: CATSRDRPYQETQYF.

The chain recombines TRBV11-2 with TRBJ2-5; weak D call: TRBD1 (6 bases). The V end was cut by 5 bases, the J end by 2 bases, with 6 bases between. Germline CDR1 reads SGHAT; CDR2 reads FQNNGV. The CDR3 loop spans 12 amino acids. CDR3 sequence reads: CASSTGQETQYF. CDR3 bases: TGTGCCAGCAGCACAGGGCAAGAGACCCAGTACTTC. Full variable domain (missing parts from reference TRBV11-2 and TRBJ2-5): EAGVAQSPRYKIIEKRQSVAFWCNPISGHATLYWYQQILGQGPKLLIQFQNNGVVDDSQLPKDRFSAERLKGVDSTLKIQPAKLEDSAVYLCASSTGQETQYFGPGTRLLVL.

The CDR3: CSVRTGQSYEQYF. The CDR3 DNA reads TGCAGCGTTCGGACAGGCCAGTCCTACGAGCAGTACTTC. The rearrangement links TRBV29-1 to TRBJ2-7; the match to TRBD1 covers 7 bases. V lost 5 bases and J lost 1; bases outside the gene matches: 5. Germline V lookup: CDR1 SQVTM, CDR2 ANQGSEA. CDR3 length equals 13 residues.

This chain links TRBV2 with TRBJ2-7; D possibly corresponds to TRBD2 (5 bases). The CDR3 spans 11 residues. CDR1 is SNHLY, CDR2 FYNNEI, per germline. V was trimmed by 8 bases and J by 3 bases, leaving 8 bases between them. In nucleotides, the CDR3 is TGTGCCAGCGGAACTAGCTACGAGCAGTACTTC. Its translation is CASGTSYEQYF.

The rearrangement uses TRBV7-9 and TRBJ1-5; the D gene is possibly TRBD1 (5 bases). The CDR3 totals 16 residues. The ends were cut back, 5 bases at V and 4 bases at J, with 18 bases in the middle. CDR1 SEHNR and CDR2 FQNEAQ come from the germline V gene (reference sequence). The chain's CDR3 is CASSGTDGSINQPQHF. CDR3 sequence (DNA): TGTGCCAGCAGCGGGACGGACGGGTCGATAAATCAGCCCCAGCATTTT.

This chain uses TRBV28 with TRBJ2-7, with 12 bases that match TRBD2. With V trimmed by 5 bases and J by 3 bases, 8 bases remained unmatched. CDR1 is MDHEN, CDR2 SYDVKM, per germline. This CDR3 has 16 residues. The CDR3: CASSPTGTSGLYEQYF. The DNA of the CDR3 is TGTGCCAGCAGTCCAACCGGGACTAGCGGGCTCTACGAGCAGTACTTC.

This clonotype was seen only once. V gene TRBV14 combines with J gene TRBJ2-5, with 7 bases that match TRBD1. There are 15 residues in the CDR3. The junction had 7 bases not matched to a gene; V was cut back by 1 base and J by 5 bases. Germline V lookup: CDR1 SGHDN, CDR2 FVKESK. This chain's CDR3 is CASSQAQGTRETQYF. The CDR3 nucleotides read TGTGCCAGCAGCCAAGCACAGGGGACGCGGGAGACCCAGTACTTC.

This clonotype occurred once. The V gene is TRBV27, the J gene TRBJ1-2; D remains unclear. This CDR3 region has 12 residues. The V gene's germline CDR1 is MNHEY and CDR2 SMNVEV (reference sequence). Trimming left V 5 bases short and J 10 bases short, with 14 bases between. DNA for the CDR3: TGTGCCAGCAGTACCCCCGGGGTCTCCTACACCTTC. It translates to CASSTPGVSYTF.

The rearrangement joins TRBV5-4 to TRBJ1-4; TRBD1 is a possible D gene (5 bases). Per the germline V gene, CDR1 is SGHNT and CDR2 is YYREEE (reference sequence). The CDR3 spans 14 residues. Trimming took off 5 bases at V and 5 bases at J, with 13 bases between the two ends. In DNA form, the CDR3 reads TGTGCCAGCAGTCGGGACCTGGGGAATGAAAAACTGTTTTTT. Protein sequence: CASSRDLGNEKLFF.

This clonotype was counted a single time. V gene TRBV30 combines with J gene TRBJ2-7; TRBD1 agrees at 9 bases. V trimming: 0 bases; J trimming: 6 bases; junction bases outside the gene matches: 3. The CDR3 consists of 13 residues. Per the germline V gene, CDR1 is GTSNPN and CDR2 is SVGIG (reference sequence). DNA of the CDR3: TGTGCCTGGAGTGTAGGGACAGGGCTCGAGCAGTACTTC. Protein product: CAWSVGTGLEQYF.

This clonotype was seen a single time. The chain carries TRBV30 and TRBJ1-1; 8 bases agree with TRBD1. Germline V gene data show CDR1 as GTSNPN and CDR2 as SVGIG (reference sequence). Germline trimming cut 0 bases from V and 0 bases from J; bases unmatched to any gene: 12. The CDR3 is 18 residues long. CDR3 coding DNA: TGTGCCTGGAGTGTACGCTGGGAGTTCAGGGGGCTGAACACTGAAGCTTTCTTT. Protein: CAWSVRWEFRGLNTEAFF.

The chain joins TRBV3-1 to TRBJ1-5, with 10 positions matching TRBD1. Trimming took 4 bases from V and 7 from J; bases not matched to a gene: 7. This CDR3 has 15 residues. The V gene's germline CDR1 is LGHDT and CDR2 YNNKEL (reference sequence). CDR3: CASSRGDRGQQPQHF. The CDR3 DNA reads as TGTGCCAGCAGCCGAGGAGACAGGGGGCAGCAGCCCCAGCATTTT.

This chain links TRBV29-1 with TRBJ1-2; D gene ambiguous. The CDR3 covers 11 residues. CDR1 SQVTM and CDR2 ANQGSEA come from the germline V gene. V was cut by 1 base and J by 7 bases, with 7 bases left in between. The CDR3 nucleotides read TGCAGCGTTGAAGGGGGTCCTGGCTACACCTTC. Its protein product is CSVEGGPGYTF.

This chain links TRBV2 with TRBJ2-4; possible D gene TRBD2, 6 bases. Germline values: CDR1 SNHLY, CDR2 FYNNEI. CDR3 length equals 13 residues. V lost 7 bases, J lost 8 bases, and 15 bases lay in between. CDR3 loop: CASMGLSWDIQYF. The CDR3 DNA follows: TGTGCCAGCATGGGACTTTCCTGGGACATTCAGTACTTC.

The chain links TRBV5-4 to TRBJ2-1; possibly TRBD1 or TRBD2 for D (5 bases each). The CDR3 is 13 amino acids. The germline V gene encodes CDR1 SGHNT and CDR2 YYREEE (reference sequence). Trimming shortened V by 3 bases and J by 5 bases, and 9 bases separated the two germline ends. CDR3 nucleotides: TGTGCCAGCAGCTGGGTGGGGGACAATGAGCAGTTCTTC. Translated: CASSWVGDNEQFF.

This chain connects TRBV14 to TRBJ2-1, with D uncertain. Per the germline V gene, CDR1 is SGHDN and CDR2 is FVKESK. CDR3 length: 18 amino acids. V was cut by 1 base and J by 10 bases, with 26 bases left in between. The CDR3 DNA is TGTGCCAGCAGCCAAGTGGGTTTGGTGAGAGAGAGTACAGACGAGCAGTTCTTC. Protein: CASSQVGLVRESTDEQFF.

The genes are TRBV29-1 and TRBJ1-1; no firm D call. CDR3 length: 11 amino acids. Germline values: CDR1 SQVTM, CDR2 ANQGSEA. The germline V and J ends were trimmed by 1 base and 1 base, with 1 base remaining between them. Here the CDR3 DNA reads TGCAGCGTTGAAGGGAACACTGAAGCTTTCTTT. It translates to CSVEGNTEAFF.

This clonotype was observed once. The chain has TRBV30 and TRBJ2-5; 7 bases fit TRBD1. The germline CDR1 and CDR2 sequences are GTSNPN and SVGIG (reference sequence). V shed 1 base and J 3 bases; nucleotides not matched to a gene: 8. The CDR3 totals 15 residues. The CDR3 DNA sequence: TGTGCCTGGAGTGCCCGCCGGGACAGAGAAGAGACCCAGTACTTC. Its translation is CAWSARRDREETQYF.

The V gene is TRBV7-9, the J gene TRBJ1-6; D gene ambiguous. Germline values: CDR1 SEHNR, CDR2 FQNEAQ (reference sequence). The V gene lost 5 bases and the J gene lost 1 base, with 3 bases spanning the gap. This CDR3 region has 13 residues. The CDR3 DNA follows: TGTGCCAGCAGCCGGTCCTATAATTCACCCCTCCACTTT. The encoded protein is CASSRSYNSPLHF.

The CDR3 nucleotides are TGTGCCAGCAGCCAAGCAGGGGGCCCGGAGACCCAGTACTTC. This encodes CASSQAGGPETQYF. This chain links TRBV14 with TRBJ2-5, with 8 nucleotides matching TRBD1. Germline-derived CDR1 and CDR2 are SGHDN and FVKESK. With 1 base clipped from V and 5 bases from J, the junction kept 3 bases outside the gene matches. The CDR3 loop spans 14 amino acids.

V is TRBV2 and J is TRBJ2-1; TRBD2 matches 9 bases. V trimming: 8 bases; J trimming: 10 bases; junction bases outside the gene matches: 6. Germline V lookup: CDR1 SNHLY, CDR2 FYNNEI. This CDR3 spans 12 amino acids. The CDR3 nucleotides read TGTGCCAGCGGTATAGCGGGAGTCGAGCAGTTCTTC. This translates into CASGIAGVEQFF.

The CDR3 loop is CASSVGKTRYNEQFF. The CDR3 nucleotides are TGTGCCAGCAGCGTAGGTAAGACACGATACAATGAGCAGTTCTTC. The rearrangement joins TRBV9 to TRBJ2-1; unclear D gene. The germline V and J ends were trimmed by 0 bases and 4 bases, with 11 bases remaining between them. The CDR3 consists of 15 residues. Per germline, CDR1 SGDLS and CDR2 YYNGEE.

The V gene is TRBV5-1, the J gene TRBJ2-1; the match to TRBD2 covers 8 bases. V was clipped by 4 bases and J by 2 bases; unmatched bases: 11. CDR1 SGHRS and CDR2 YFSETQ come from the germline V gene. This CDR3 comprises 17 residues. The CDR3 reads CASSQFASGYTYNEQFF. In DNA, the CDR3 is TGCGCCAGCAGCCAATTTGCTAGCGGGTACACCTACAATGAGCAGTTCTTC.

The gene calls are TRBV4-3 and TRBJ1-1; tentative D call: TRBD1 (5 bases). The CDR3 runs 14 residues. Trimming stripped 5 bases from V and 0 bases from J, with 10 bases between. The germline V gene encodes CDR1 LGHNA and CDR2 YSLEER. CDR3 residues: CASSYRSMNTEAFF. The CDR3 DNA reads TGCGCCAGCAGCTACAGGTCCATGAACACTGAAGCTTTCTTT.